This TCR beta chain was identified during a study of shared clonotypes between healthy human individuals. Several immunoSEQ plates held equal portions of the genomic DNA taken from each subset. Assay: immunoSEQ multiplex PCR; the TCRdb copy retains only in-frame clones and omits some. The sample contains approximately 2,000,000 clones, around 93% of which appear only once. V was clipped by 0 bases and J by 7 bases, with 13 bases between them. The CDR3 spans 15 residues. The germline gives CDR1 SGDLS, CDR2 YYNGEE. Naive CD8 populations comprised CD45RO-negative cells positively selected for CCR7, excluding terminally differentiated effector memory CD45RA+ cells.

The rearrangement joins TRBV9 to TRBJ1-4; D remains unclear. The source is a man younger than 35 in good health. Some clones in this sample may be carry-over from other donors' samples. The sample consisted of naive CD8+ T cells from PBMCs. CDR3 sequence: CASSVGAALSEKLFF. CDR3 DNA sequence: TGTGCCAGCAGCGTAGGGGCAGCCCTTAGTGAAAAACTGTTTTTT. The whole variable domain, remainder taken from reference TRBV9 and TRBJ1-4, is DSGVTQTPKHLITATGQRVTLRCSPRSGDLSVYWYQQSLDQGLQFLIQYYNGEERAKGNILERFSAQQFPDLHSELNLSSLELGDSALYFCASSVGAALSEKLFFGSGTQLSVL.